This TCR beta chain was profiled in a study of response to subunit inactivated influenza vaccine. MiXCR was run by TCRdb on the RT-PCR reads, yielding one entry per CDR3 protein. Among more than 700,000 distinct CDR3 sequences listed, approximately 22% were seen once. V shed 8 bases and J 4 bases; nucleotides not matched to a gene: 11. Germline loops: CDR1 SGHVS, CDR2 FNYEAQ. The length of the CDR3 is 15 residues. This clonotype has more than one count but fewer than ten. Its target is unknown. Study results and caveats: Few additional T cells are recruited per seasonal influenza vaccination, authors suggested.

Sample: PBMCs from blood, taken approximately 5 days after vaccination. The origin of this receptor is a man aged 50 to 59 who received an inactivated influenza vaccine. This chain connects TRBV7-6 to TRBJ2-3; 8 bases agree with TRBD2. The DNA of the CDR3 is TGTGCCAGCGGGCCCAGCGGGAGTGTGGCAGATACGCAGTATTTT. Translated, it gives CASGPSGSVADTQYF. The full variable domain, its missing parts supplied by reference TRBV7-6 and TRBJ2-3, is GAGVSQSPRYKVTKRGQDVALRCDPISGHVSLYWYRQALGQGPEFLTYFNYEAQQDKSGLPNDRFSAERPEGSISTLTIQRTEQRDSAMYRCASGPSGSVADTQYFGPGTRLTVL.